This TCR beta chain was sequenced in a study of cytomegalovirus exposure and HLA in healthy donors (dated by TCRdb to the late 2010s). Regarding the study in general: An earlier analysis of some 500 of the donors reported 250 to 300 Gb of sequence data and some 120 million unique TCR beta sequences from about 179 million T cells. The aim of the study was to test whether cataloging public T cell receptors could identify signatures of past pathogen exposure. In addition to the first cohort of several hundred subjects, a separate validation cohort of around 110 different subjects was used. All discovery cohort repertoires had been generated using a single sequencing platform. An early release that covered around 590 HLA-typed donors contained around 330 gigabases of sequencing data and 70 million to 100 million unique TCR sequences. Of the approximately 400 genotyped donors, approximately 82% fell in the genetic ancestry cluster associated with self-reported Caucasian donors. Using immunosequencing, the study profiled T cell repertoires from some 670 subjects and related those repertoires to cytomegalovirus serostatus. The study combined high-throughput TCR immunosequencing, statistical association of individual TCRs with disease status, and machine learning to predict cytomegalovirus infection status. The later analysis used no new phenotypic data to find candidate immune exposures, relying instead on TCR beta sequences and their occurrence across donors. In an earlier analysis of about 590 of the donors, high-throughput TCR beta sequencing was used to judge whether each TCR beta V gene segment behaved as functional or pseudogenic. To study patterns of TCR occurrence, a later analysis re-analyzed previously published TCR beta repertoires from 700 or so donors and added high-resolution HLA genotyping. Because of strong linkage in the cohort, four or five DR-DQ haplotypes were treated as single units for association and clustering. Across some 400 genotyped donors of the cohort, an average of approximately 240,000 unique TCR beta nucleotide sequences per donor were sequenced, and roughly 18% of those sequences were non-productive. A later genetic analysis took genome-wide SNP genotypes for 398 of the 666 donors and used that subset as a discovery cohort. Class I and class II HLA loci were covered by the typing at four-digit resolution. Alongside the repertoire data, information on donor age, sex, ethnicity and CMV serostatus was compiled. Typing coverage differed by locus: A, B, C, DRB1 and DQB1 were typed in roughly 620-630 donors, DQA1 in about 500, DPA1 in some 570, and DPB1 in 450 to 490. The full study reports these points: The only immune exposure information available for the cohort was CMV serostatus. An earlier analysis of 587 of the donors showed that most TCR beta V segments appeared in productive rearrangements either about 90% or about 30% of the time, which broadly matched IMGT annotations. The classifier was reported to diagnose cytomegalovirus status with high specificity and sensitivity in both the original cohort and the validation cohort. Most CMV-associated TCR beta chains appeared to be HLA-restricted in a later analysis, and the HLA associations seemed to be driven largely by CMV exposure. Roughly uniform sequencing depth across donors was assumed in presence/absence analyses, although this assumption may not hold. The 87-base-pair reads could not distinguish some IMGT-functional V segments, including TRBV6-2 and TRBV6-3, so those segments were excluded. Across donors, most TCR sequences were observed very rarely, whereas some public TCRs were present in many individuals. It was suggested by the authors that the approach could potentially be generalized to other disease states and immunological phenotypes. Assigning TCR associations to individual alleles was difficult when HLA alleles, especially DR and DQ, strongly co-occurred. An association between a missense DCLRE1C variant and V-gene and J-gene trimming of TCR beta chains was found in a later genetic analysis and replicated in an independent cohort. The earlier analysis of almost 600 of the donors excluded fewer than 20 rarely observed V segments, including chromosome 9 orphons, because counts were too low. According to a later analysis, parvovirus B19, influenza, CMV and Epstein-Barr virus appeared linked to several top co-occurrence clusters. Because HLA typing was missing for some donors at each locus, association tests included only the typed subset. Compared with the roughly 710-donor mean, donors in an Asian-associated ancestry cluster had fewer N-insertions in productive TCRs, according to a later genetic analysis. The cohort was sequenced for TCR beta chains only, and without alpha or paired-chain data the features that could be detected were limited. A later analysis found that HLA-associated TCR beta chains were more clonally expanded and had lower generation probabilities than equally common non-associated chains. A further reported finding was that TCR beta sequences accurately predicted the HLA-A and HLA-B alleles for most subjects in the first cohort. In a later analysis, 16,951 TCR beta sequences were associated with specific HLA alleles at a false discovery rate of 0.05. Linkage disequilibrium might explain the correlated functional status among segregating V segments, but an unknown experimental factor could not be ruled out. The study listed 164 TCR beta chains as associated with cytomegalovirus. A cluster of highly shared sequence variants was judged likely to be a technical artifact of the sequencing pipeline. A later analysis found that TCR association rates varied across HLA loci, with DRB1 alleles showing the most associated TCRs and HLA-C alleles the fewest. A few of the identified cytomegalovirus-associated TCR beta chains were confirmed in vitro to be specific for cytomegalovirus antigens.

Libraries were prepared through the immunoSEQ multiplex PCR assay. For the multiplex PCR, a mixture combining 60 forward primers for TCR Vbeta segments and 13 reverse primers for TCR Jbeta segments was used. The CDR3 region of rearranged TCR beta genes was amplified from genomic DNA with a multiplex PCR assay. Amplified TCR beta libraries were sequenced as 87-base-pair reads on the Illumina HiSeq System. The published analysis was carried out like this. Across the roughly 600 repertoires, a later analysis counted 80 million or so unique TCR beta chains, some 11 million of which were shared by at least two donors. To remove PCR and sequencing errors, raw reads were error-corrected and collapsed into unique sequences using a nearest-neighbor algorithm that merged closely related sequences. CDR3 sequences were aligned to IMGT reference sequences to assign V, D and J gene segments. Each retained sequence needed at least a six-nucleotide match to both a V gene segment and a J gene segment. Rearrangements were called productive when the CDR3 lacked stop codons and stayed in frame with V and J; all others were non-productive. Following IMGT convention, CDR3 was defined as the stretch from the second conserved V-encoded cysteine up to the conserved J-encoded phenylalanine. The earlier analysis of a few hundred of the donors excluded sequences that lacked an unambiguous match to a single V gene segment. An earlier analysis of several hundred of the donors classified V segments as functional when productive rearrangements were above 56.7% and as segregating when the standard deviation between donors was above 5%. A statistical classification framework was developed to diagnose cytomegalovirus status using the catalog of TCR beta chain sequences. In a later analysis, V and J genes were assigned by comparing TCR nucleotide sequences against IMGT/GENE-DB human TR gene sequences. Using the TCRdist pipeline, a later analysis assigned CDR3 sequences along with most-parsimonious VDJ recombination scenarios. In a later analysis, every TCR beta chain was defined by the combination of its CDR3 amino acid sequence and its V-gene family, and reads without a unique V-gene family were dropped. In a later analysis, fewer than 650 highly shared, low-generation-probability nucleotide sequences were removed to address suspected cross-contamination and a sequencing artifact. In a later analysis, a clonal expansion index was calculated for each public chain from normalized within-repertoire ranks of inferred template counts. In a later analysis, generation probabilities were computed with a VDJ recombination model fitted to out-of-frame rearrangements, and the resulting probabilities were checked against IGoR. A later analysis scored TCR-TCR, TCR-HLA and TCR-CMV co-occurrence with hypergeometric tests, applying a repertoire-size bias correction to TCR pairs. False discovery rates were estimated in a later analysis by permuting HLA or CMV assignments 20 times. In a later analysis, co-occurring TCRs were grouped with DBSCAN, and TCRdist sequence similarity was added when clustering was performed within HLA-allele-positive subsets. For co-occurrence clustering, repertoires with fewer than 30,000 or more than 120,000 public chains were excluded, along with roughly five repertoires with anomalous nucleotide sharing. This immuneACCESS table, as held by TCRdb, lists in-frame sequences with V and J called but not all clones. Of the missing ones, under half trace to an unresolved V gene in checked studies; the others have no known cause. V and J calls and clone size are copied from that table; D and trimming were computed from the DNA. The sample table contains roughly 110,000 clones; only one count was recorded for roughly 66% of them. The ten largest clones take up about 2.2% of the sample.

The cohort was made up of 666 healthy bone marrow donors. All cohort members were sampled while nominally healthy, although unrecorded immune exposures were likely present. The donor tested CMV seronegative, placing the donor among the 300 to 400 seronegative members of the cohort. A peripheral blood sample was collected from each donor, and TCR beta sequencing was performed on peripheral blood mononuclear cells. Genomic DNA was extracted from the blood cell samples with the Qiagen DNeasy Blood Extraction Kit. Sequences MNHNS (CDR1) and SASEGT (CDR2) are obtained from the germline V gene. From cysteine to phenylalanine, the CDR3 is 14 amino acids long. The DNA shown is the 42-base CDR3, in frame from base 1. In regard to this clone: Its antigen is not yet known. Germline is not matched at one junction end, which may reflect a read error. Other DNA sequences of this sample code for an identical CDR3.

The clonotype was recovered from a woman in her twenties or thirties in good health and CMV-seronegative. This sequence uses TRBV6-1 and TRBJ2-1; 12 central bases correspond to TRBD2. The sample taken for sequencing was PBMCs. The CDR3 has the sequence CASSDLLAGGQSVF. In nucleotide form, the sequence is TGTGCCAGCAGTGATCTTCTAGCGGGAGGGCAAAGTGTCTTC.